Here is one T cell receptor (beta chain) with its context. Its antigen is undetermined. The data originate from a study of cytomegalovirus exposure and HLA in healthy donors. Findings of the study overall: In a later analysis, TCR beta V- and J-gene trimming showed a link to a missense DCLRE1C variant. The availability of immune exposure information extended only to CMV serostatus.

Researchers ran the PCR with 60 Vbeta and 13 Jbeta primers. Produced via immunoSEQ multiplex PCR; TCRdb's table is partial and in-frame only. The table includes 100,000 to 150,000 clones, just over 70% detected once. Trimming cost V 5 bases and J 7 bases, with 15 bases left between them. The length of the CDR3 is 14 residues. Germline lookup yields CDR1 MNHEY and CDR2 SVGAGI. The chain couples TRBV6-5 to TRBJ2-4; a possible D gene is TRBD1 (6 bases). The source is a woman between 55 and 75 years old in good health and CMV-seropositive. The sequenced sample was PBMCs. CDR3 DNA sequence: TGTGCCAGCAGTCCCGGGACATGGGGGAACATTCAGTACTTC. It translates to CASSPGTWGNIQYF.